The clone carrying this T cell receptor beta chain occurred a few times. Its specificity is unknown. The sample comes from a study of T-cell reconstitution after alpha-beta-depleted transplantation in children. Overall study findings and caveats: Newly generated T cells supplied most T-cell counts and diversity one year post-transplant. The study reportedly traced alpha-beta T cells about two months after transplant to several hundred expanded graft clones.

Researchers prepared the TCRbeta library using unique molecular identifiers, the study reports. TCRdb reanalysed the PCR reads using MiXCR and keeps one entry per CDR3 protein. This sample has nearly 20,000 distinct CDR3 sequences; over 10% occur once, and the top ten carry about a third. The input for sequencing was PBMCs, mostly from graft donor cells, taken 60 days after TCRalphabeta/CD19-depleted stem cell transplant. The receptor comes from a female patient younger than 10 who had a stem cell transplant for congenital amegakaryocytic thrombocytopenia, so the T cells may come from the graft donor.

CDR3 protein: CASSPGRGINQPQHF. CDR3 DNA: TGTGCCAGCAGTCCGGGCCGGGGGATCAATCAGCCCCAGCATTTT. The chain combines TRBV12-3 or TRBV12-4 with TRBJ1-5, with D possibly matching TRBD1 (5 bases). Trimming stripped 5 bases from V and 3 bases from J, with 14 bases between. The CDR3 extends over 15 amino acids.